These 28 T cell receptor beta chains were all obtained from the same sample, sequenced in a study of T cell changes during pregnancy in multiple sclerosis (dated by TCRdb to the late 2010s). Receptors were amplified or captured by the immunoSEQ multiplex PCR assay. TCRdb obtained this table from immuneACCESS and retained in-frame rearrangements with V and J assigned. These tables miss some clones; where compared with another copy, unresolved V genes account for less than half of the shortfall, and the remainder is unexplained. The table for this sample lists around 45,000 clones; about 91% of them were counted only once. The leading ten clones occupy approximately 0.73% of the sample. Sequences were derived from CD4+ T cells from peripheral blood mononuclear cells, sampled before pregnancy. The source of these receptors is a female donor with multiple sclerosis, enrolled in a pregnancy study.

The V call is TRBV5-8, the J call TRBJ1-5; TRBD1 aligns across 7 bases. The CDR3 totals 15 residues. Trimming at V came to 4 bases and at J to 3 bases, leaving 7 bases not matched to a gene. Germline V gene lookup returns CDR1 SGHTS and CDR2 YDEGEE. The CDR3 protein is CASSRTGADNQPQHF. CDR3 sequence (DNA): TGTGCCAGCAGCCGCACAGGGGCGGACAATCAGCCCCAGCATTTT.

The chain joins TRBV30 to TRBJ1-6; TRBD1 agrees at 7 bases. The CDR3 runs 15 residues. Per the germline V gene, CDR1 is GTSNPN and CDR2 is SVGIG (reference sequence). J gave up 7 bases and V 0 bases, and 6 bases lay outside the gene matches. Written as DNA, the CDR3 is TGTGCCTGGAGTGTTAAAGGGGGACAGAATTCACCCCTCCACTTT. Its translation: CAWSVKGGQNSPLHF.

The rearrangement uses TRBV9 and TRBJ2-7; 8 nucleotides match TRBD1. V shed 4 bases and J 6 bases; nucleotides not matched to a gene: 6. This CDR3 is built from 13 residues. The germline V gene encodes CDR1 SGDLS and CDR2 YYNGEE. The CDR3 nucleotides read TGTGCCAGCAGCACAAAAGACAGGGGCGAGCAGTACTTC. Its protein is CASSTKDRGEQYF. Full variable domain (outside the CDR3, taken from reference TRBV9 and TRBJ2-7): DSGVTQTPKHLITATGQRVTLRCSPRSGDLSVYWYQQSLDQGLQFLIQYYNGEERAKGNILERFSAQQFPDLHSELNLSSLELGDSALYFCASSTKDRGEQYFGPGTRLTVT.

A single count supports this clone. The J gene is TRBJ2-5, the V gene TRBV19; tentative D call: TRBD1 (6 bases). The V and J ends lost 4 bases and 0 bases respectively, with 12 bases between them. The CDR3 totals 15 residues. CDR1 LNHDA and CDR2 SQIVND come from the germline V gene (reference sequence). Here the CDR3 DNA reads TGTGCCAGTAGTAGAAAAACAGGGAACCAAGAGACCCAGTACTTC. Amino acids: CASSRKTGNQETQYF.

This chain joins TRBV2 and TRBJ1-4; D might be TRBD1 (5 bases). CDR3 length equals 17 residues. Germline V CDR1 and CDR2: SNHLY, FYNNEI. V was shortened by 0 bases and J by 5 bases, with 16 bases between the two germline ends. Here the CDR3 DNA reads TGTGCCAGCAGTGAAGCGCCTGGGTTGGGGGGGAATGAAAAACTGTTTTTT. It encodes CASSEAPGLGGNEKLFF.

The rearrangement joins TRBV6-1 to TRBJ2-5, with D maybe TRBD2 (6 bases). V lost 7 bases and J 5 bases, leaving 17 bases between the germline ends. The CDR3 loop spans 14 amino acids. Germline V lookup: CDR1 MNHNS, CDR2 SASEGT. The CDR3 DNA is TGTGCCAGCACACGGGGAGGTTGGGGGGAGACCCAGTACTTC. It translates to CASTRGGWGETQYF.

This chain uses TRBV7-9 with TRBJ2-3, with 10 bases fitting TRBD1. V lost 7 bases to trimming and J lost 4 bases; unmatched junction nucleotides: 8. CDR3 length: 15 amino acids. CDR1 and CDR2 from the germline V gene are SEHNR and FQNEAQ (reference sequence). DNA for the CDR3: TGTGCCAGCAACCCCCCCGGGACAGGGGCAGATACGCAGTATTTT. The encoded protein is CASNPPGTGADTQYF.

The chain combines TRBV21-1 with TRBJ1-2; the D segment call TRBD1 is taken from the table without a DNA check. TRBV21-1 is given as a pseudogene. CDR3 size: 15 residues. CDR3 residues: CASSKANRQEYGYTF. In nucleotides, the CDR3 is TGTGCCAGCAGCAAAGCGAATAGACAGGAGTACGGCTACACCTTC.

The J gene is TRBJ1-1, the V gene TRBV7-3; a possible D gene is TRBD1 (5 bases). This CDR3 is built from 14 residues. The germline V gene encodes CDR1 SGHTA and CDR2 FQGTGA. Trimming stripped 7 bases from V and 5 bases from J, with 17 bases between. The CDR3 nucleotides are TGTGCCAGCACCCATAGCGGGGGGGGGACTGAAGCTTTCTTT. It specifies CASTHSGGGTEAFF.

V gene TRBV11-3 combines with J gene TRBJ2-2; D is perhaps TRBD1 (6 bases). Germline lookup yields CDR1 SGHNT and CDR2 YENEEA. The CDR3 runs to 13 residues. V dropped 3 bases and J dropped 8 bases, with 10 bases sitting between them. The DNA for the CDR3 is TGTGCCAGCAGCTTCACAGGGTTGGGGGAGCTGTTTTTT. Amino acid sequence: CASSFTGLGELFF.

The chain uses TRBV12-5 and TRBJ2-7; 7 bases are shared with TRBD2. This CDR3 comprises 16 residues. Germline trimming cut 7 bases from V and 1 base from J; bases unmatched to any gene: 13. The germline gives CDR1 LGHNT, CDR2 FRNRAP. The CDR3, as DNA: TGTGCTAGTGCCTCGTGGTTAGCGGGTCCTTCCTACGAGCAGTACTTC. Protein: CASASWLAGPSYEQYF. The variable domain in full, with the rest retrieved from reference TRBV12-5 and TRBJ2-7, is DARVTQTPRHKVTEMGQEVTMRCQPILGHNTVFWYRQTMMQGLELLAYFRNRAPLDDSGMPKDRFSAEMPDATLATLKIQPSEPRDSAVYFCASASWLAGPSYEQYFGPGTRLTVT.

This chain uses TRBV5-1 with TRBJ1-2, with 8 bases that match TRBD1. The J segment lost 7 bases and the V segment lost 4 bases, leaving 12 bases of the junction unmatched. Germline V CDR1 and CDR2: SGHRS, YFSETQ. The CDR3 totals 15 residues. The DNA for the CDR3 is TGCGCCAGCAGCCCGCTGTTGCAGGGGGCAAGTGGCTACACCTTC. Translating it yields CASSPLLQGASGYTF. The entire variable domain, with the rest obtained from reference TRBV5-1 and TRBJ1-2, is as follows: KAGVTQTPRYLIKTRGQQVTLSCSPISGHRSVSWYQQTPGQGLQFLFEYFSETQRNKGNFPGRFSGRQFSNSRSEMNVSTLELGDSALYLCASSPLLQGASGYTFGSGTRLTVV.

Only a few counts were recorded for this clone. The chain is built from TRBV7-3 and TRBJ1-2; D possibly corresponds to TRBD1 (5 bases). This CDR3 has 13 amino acids. Germline V gene lookup returns CDR1 SGHTA and CDR2 FQGTGA. V dropped 1 base and J dropped 5 bases, with 8 bases sitting between them. Here the CDR3 DNA reads TGTGCCAGCAGCTTAAAAAGGGGATATGGCTACACCTTC. This translates into CASSLKRGYGYTF.

J is TRBJ2-4 and V is TRBV2; TRBD1 aligns across 7 bases. The V gene's germline CDR1 is SNHLY and CDR2 FYNNEI. V shed 5 bases, J shed 6 bases, and the junction held 4 bases outside the gene matches. The CDR3 covers 13 residues. CDR3 coding DNA: TGTGCCAGCAGTTACAGGGGTTTAAACATTCAGTACTTC. Its translation is CASSYRGLNIQYF. Full variable domain (missing parts from reference TRBV2 and TRBJ2-4): EPEVTQTPSHQVTQMGQEVILRCVPISNHLYFYWYRQILGQKVEFLVSFYNNEISEKSEIFDDQFSVERPDGSNFTLKIRSTKLEDSAMYFCASSYRGLNIQYFGAGTRLSVL.

This chain uses TRBV7-2 with TRBJ1-2; unclear D gene. The CDR3 consists of 13 residues. V dropped 3 bases and J dropped 8 bases, with 13 bases sitting between them. Germline V gives CDR1 SGHTA, CDR2 FQGNSA. CDR3 residues: CASSFDQTGGYTF. In DNA, the CDR3 is TGTGCCAGCAGCTTCGACCAAACCGGGGGCTACACCTTC.

V usage is TRBV9 and J usage is TRBJ1-2, with a possible D match to TRBD1 (6 bases). The CDR3 length is 16 residues. Germline V gene data show CDR1 as SGDLS and CDR2 as YYNGEE. The V and J ends lost 0 bases and 3 bases respectively, with 15 bases between them. The CDR3 DNA reads as TGTGCCAGCAGCGTAGGGGGTTCCAAGGGGGACTATGGCTACACCTTC. Amino acid sequence: CASSVGGSKGDYGYTF.

V usage is TRBV11-2 and J usage is TRBJ1-2, with 11 bases that match TRBD1. Per the germline V gene, CDR1 is SGHAT and CDR2 is FQNNGV. This CDR3 has 15 residues. J lost 8 bases, V lost 0 bases, and 5 bases had no gene match. CDR3 protein: CASSLDRTGGRGYTF. The CDR3 DNA sequence: TGTGCCAGCAGCTTAGATAGGACAGGGGGCCGGGGCTACACCTTC. The variable domain in full, completed from reference TRBV11-2 and TRBJ1-2, reads EAGVAQSPRYKIIEKRQSVAFWCNPISGHATLYWYQQILGQGPKLLIQFQNNGVVDDSQLPKDRFSAERLKGVDSTLKIQPAKLEDSAVYLCASSLDRTGGRGYTFGSGTRLTVV.

The CDR3 DNA follows: TGTGCCAGTAGCCTCGACAGCTCTGGAAACACCATATATTTT. It is translated as CASSLDSSGNTIYF. The chain has TRBV19 and TRBJ1-3; tentatively, D is TRBD1 (5 bases). The length of the CDR3 is 14 residues. The V gene lost 6 bases and the J gene lost 0 bases, with 9 bases spanning the gap. Germline V gene lookup returns CDR1 LNHDA and CDR2 SQIVND (reference sequence).

The CDR3: CASSVDEQGMDIQYF. As DNA, the CDR3 is TGTGCCAGCAGCGTAGATGAACAGGGGATGGACATTCAGTACTTC. The V call is TRBV9, the J call TRBJ2-4; 7 bases fit TRBD1. V trimming: 0 bases; J trimming: 8 bases; junction bases outside the gene matches: 8. Germline V CDR1 and CDR2: SGDLS, YYNGEE. This CDR3 contains 15 residues.

This chain joins TRBV18 and TRBJ1-2; 8 positions match TRBD1. V lost 3 bases and J lost 8; bases outside the gene matches: 5. The germline CDR1 and CDR2 sequences are KGHSH and LQKENI. CDR3 length: 13 residues. In DNA form, the CDR3 reads TGTGCCAGCTCACCGGACAGGGTTAGCGGCTACACCTTC. Encoded protein: CASSPDRVSGYTF.

The V and J genes are TRBV6-5 and TRBJ1-1; tentative D call: TRBD1 (5 bases). This CDR3 spans 14 amino acids. V shed 8 bases and J shed 4 bases, with 17 bases lying between them. From germline, CDR1 is MNHEY and CDR2 SVGAGI. The CDR3 coding sequence is TGTGCCAGCGAAAGGGGCGTAGGGGCCACTGAAGCTTTCTTT. Its translation is CASERGVGATEAFF.

The chain joins TRBV29-1 to TRBJ2-1; 8 bases fit TRBD1. Germline V gene data show CDR1 as SQVTM and CDR2 as ANQGSEA. CDR3 length: 15 residues. V shed 6 bases, J shed 2 bases, and the junction held 9 bases outside the gene matches. The CDR3 loop reads CSVLGQGKAYNEQFF. The DNA for the CDR3 is TGCAGCGTCCTTGGACAGGGAAAGGCCTACAATGAGCAGTTCTTC.

The chain employs TRBV7-2 and TRBJ2-1; TRBD1 aligns across 8 bases. V was clipped by 6 bases and J by 4 bases; unmatched bases: 8. This CDR3 spans 15 amino acids. Germline V gene data show CDR1 as SGHTA and CDR2 as FQGNSA. CDR3 nucleotides: TGTGCCAGCAGGTCCTGGACAGGGCAATACAATGAGCAGTTCTTC. The encoded protein is CASRSWTGQYNEQFF.

The chain links TRBV7-3 to TRBJ2-3, with 15 bases identical to TRBD2. Germline-derived CDR1 and CDR2 are SGHTA and FQGTGA. Germline trimming cut 4 bases from V and 7 bases from J; bases unmatched to any gene: 6. The CDR3 sequence is 16 residues long. The CDR3 protein is CASSSPGLAGGYTQYF. Written as DNA, the CDR3 is TGTGCCAGCAGCTCCCCGGGACTAGCGGGGGGATATACGCAGTATTTT.

V is TRBV7-3 and J is TRBJ2-2; 11 bases fit TRBD2. V shed 1 base and J 5 bases; nucleotides not matched to a gene: 3. The CDR3 extends over 16 amino acids. Looked up from germline, CDR1 is SGHTA and CDR2 is FQGTGA. DNA of the CDR3: TGTGCCAGCAGCTTAATAGCGGGGGGGCCAACCGGGGAGCTGTTTTTT. Its translation is CASSLIAGGPTGELFF. Filled out from reference TRBV7-3 and TRBJ2-2, the complete variable domain reads GAGVSQTPSNKVTEKGKYVELRCDPISGHTALYWYRQSLGQGPEFLIYFQGTGAADDSGLPNDRFFAVRPEGSVSTLKIQRTERGDSAVYLCASSLIAGGPTGELFFGEGSRLTVL.

The sample holds a few counts of this clone. The chain uses TRBV19 and TRBJ2-7; the match to TRBD1 covers 7 bases. V gave up 8 bases and J gave up 2 bases; unmatched junction bases: 3. Germline CDR1 reads LNHDA; CDR2 reads SQIVND (reference sequence). The CDR3 totals 12 residues. CDR3 sequence reads: CASSDRTYEQYF. The CDR3 nucleotides are TGTGCCAGTTCGGACAGGACCTACGAGCAGTACTTC.

This sequence joins TRBV30 and TRBJ1-2, with D possibly TRBD1 on 5 matching bases. Per the germline V gene, CDR1 is GTSNPN and CDR2 is SVGIG (reference sequence). The CDR3 totals 13 residues. V was trimmed by 5 bases and J by 2 bases, leaving 12 bases between them. This CDR3 reads CAWGEDRNYGYTF. CDR3 nucleotides: TGTGCCTGGGGGGAAGACAGAAACTATGGCTACACCTTC.

The V call is TRBV6-5, the J call TRBJ2-1; no clear D. Germline-derived CDR1 and CDR2 are MNHEY and SVGAGI. V lost 3 bases to trimming and J lost 4 bases, with 10 bases between them. The length of the CDR3 is 14 residues. The chain's CDR3 is CASSYKRTYNEQFF. DNA of the CDR3: TGTGCCAGCAGTTATAAACGAACTTACAATGAGCAGTTCTTC.